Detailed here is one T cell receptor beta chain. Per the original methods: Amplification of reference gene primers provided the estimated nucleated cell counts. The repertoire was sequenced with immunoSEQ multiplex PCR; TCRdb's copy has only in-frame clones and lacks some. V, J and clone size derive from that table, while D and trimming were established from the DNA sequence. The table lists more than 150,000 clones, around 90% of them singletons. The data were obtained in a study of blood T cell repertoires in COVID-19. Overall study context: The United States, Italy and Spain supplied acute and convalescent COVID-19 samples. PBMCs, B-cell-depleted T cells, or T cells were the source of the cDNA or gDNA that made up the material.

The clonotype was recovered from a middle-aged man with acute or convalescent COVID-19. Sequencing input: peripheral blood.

CDR3 DNA: TGTGCCAGCAGCAAACCGGGCGTGCGGCGGGAGGGCAGAAATGAGCAGTTCTTC. Encoded protein: CASSKPGVRREGRNEQFF. The V and J genes are TRBV27 and TRBJ2-1, with 9 positions matching TRBD2. The germline V gene encodes CDR1 MNHEY and CDR2 SMNVEV (reference sequence). The CDR3 has 18 amino acids. The J segment lost 7 bases and the V segment lost 6 bases, leaving 19 bases of the junction unmatched.